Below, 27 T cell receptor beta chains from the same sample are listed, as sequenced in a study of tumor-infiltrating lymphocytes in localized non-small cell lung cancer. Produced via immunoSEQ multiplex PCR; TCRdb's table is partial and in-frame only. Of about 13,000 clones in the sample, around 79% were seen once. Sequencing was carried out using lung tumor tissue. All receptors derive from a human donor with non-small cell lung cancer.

This CDR3 reads CASSLWVGDEQYF. The CDR3 DNA reads as TGTGCCAGCAGCTTGTGGGTAGGGGACGAGCAGTACTTC. This sequence joins TRBV5-5 and TRBJ2-7, with D possibly being TRBD1 (5 bases). The V end lost 1 base, the J end lost 5 bases, and 10 bases lay between the germline ends. From germline, CDR1 is SGHKS and CDR2 YYEKEE (reference sequence). The CDR3 totals 13 residues. The full variable domain, in which reference TRBV5-5 and TRBJ2-7 provide the parts outside the CDR3, is DAGVTQSPTHLIKTRGQQVTLRCSPISGHKSVSWYQQVLGQGPQFIFQYYEKEERGRGNFPDRFSARQFPNYSSELNVNALLLGDSALYLCASSLWVGDEQYFGPGTRLTVT.

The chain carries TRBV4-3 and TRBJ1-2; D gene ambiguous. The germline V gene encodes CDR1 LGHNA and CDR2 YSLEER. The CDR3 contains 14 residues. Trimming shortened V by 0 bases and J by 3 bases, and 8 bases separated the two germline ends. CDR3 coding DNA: TGCGCCAGCAGCCAAGACCACAGCTACTATGGCTACACCTTC. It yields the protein CASSQDHSYYGYTF.

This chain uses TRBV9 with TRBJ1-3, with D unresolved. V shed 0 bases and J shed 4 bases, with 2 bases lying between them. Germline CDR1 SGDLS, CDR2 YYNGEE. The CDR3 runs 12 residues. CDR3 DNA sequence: TGTGCCAGCAGCGTAGGCGGAAACACCATATATTTT. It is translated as CASSVGGNTIYF.

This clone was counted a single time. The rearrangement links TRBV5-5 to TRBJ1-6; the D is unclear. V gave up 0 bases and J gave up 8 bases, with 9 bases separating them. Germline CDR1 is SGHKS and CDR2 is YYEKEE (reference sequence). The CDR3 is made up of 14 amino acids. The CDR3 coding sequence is TGTGCCAGCAGCTTGGGTCATCAGGATTCACCCCTCCACTTT. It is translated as CASSLGHQDSPLHF.

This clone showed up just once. CDR3 sequence (DNA): TGTGCCAGCAGCTTAGCGCGGCAGGGAGAGGAAAAACTGTTTTTT. This translates into CASSLARQGEEKLFF. The V call is TRBV7-9, the J call TRBJ1-4; a possible D gene is TRBD1 (5 bases). Per the germline V gene, CDR1 is SEHNR and CDR2 is FQNEAQ (reference sequence). The V end was cut by 0 bases, the J end by 8 bases, with 13 bases between. There are 15 residues in the CDR3. Using reference TRBV7-9 and TRBJ1-4 for the parts outside the CDR3, the full variable domain is DTGVSQNPRHKITKRGQNVTFRCDPISEHNRLYWYRQTLGQGPEFLTYFQNEAQLEKSRLLSDRFSAERPKGSFSTLEIQRTEQGDSAMYLCASSLARQGEEKLFFGSGTQLSVL.

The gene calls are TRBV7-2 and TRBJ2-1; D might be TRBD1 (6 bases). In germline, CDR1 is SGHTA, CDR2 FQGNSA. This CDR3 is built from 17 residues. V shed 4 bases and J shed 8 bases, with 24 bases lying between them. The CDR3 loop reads CASSSGVGSISLDEQFF. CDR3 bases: TGTGCCAGCAGCTCAGGGGTGGGGAGTATTTCGCTGGATGAGCAGTTCTTC. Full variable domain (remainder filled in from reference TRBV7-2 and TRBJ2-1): GAGVSQSPSNKVTEKGKDVELRCDPISGHTALYWYRQSLGQGLEFLIYFQGNSAPDKSGLPSDRFSAERTGGSVSTLTIQRTQQEDSAVYLCASSSGVGSISLDEQFFGPGTRLTVL.

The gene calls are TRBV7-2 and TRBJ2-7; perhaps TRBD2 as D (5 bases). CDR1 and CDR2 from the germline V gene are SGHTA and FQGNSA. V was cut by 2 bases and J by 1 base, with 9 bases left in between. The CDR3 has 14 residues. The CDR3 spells CASSLYRDSYEQYF. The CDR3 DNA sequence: TGTGCCAGCAGCTTATACCGGGATTCCTACGAGCAGTACTTC.

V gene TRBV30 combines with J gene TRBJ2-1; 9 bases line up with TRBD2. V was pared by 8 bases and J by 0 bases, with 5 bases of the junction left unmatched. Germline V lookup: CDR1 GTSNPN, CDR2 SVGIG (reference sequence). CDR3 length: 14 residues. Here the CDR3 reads CAGLAISSYNEQFF. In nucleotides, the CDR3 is TGTGCCGGACTAGCGATTAGCTCCTACAATGAGCAGTTCTTC. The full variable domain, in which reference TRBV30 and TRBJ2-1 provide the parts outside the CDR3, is SQTIHQWPATLVQPVGSPLSLECTVEGTSNPNLYWYRQAAGRGLQLLFYSVGIGQISSEVPQNLSASRPQDRQFILSSKKLLLSDSGFYLCAGLAISSYNEQFFGPGTRLTVL.

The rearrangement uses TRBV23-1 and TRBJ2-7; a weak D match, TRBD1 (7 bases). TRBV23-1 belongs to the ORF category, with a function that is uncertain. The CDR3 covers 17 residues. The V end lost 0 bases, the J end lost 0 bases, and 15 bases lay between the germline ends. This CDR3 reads CASSQSGRRDSSYEQYF. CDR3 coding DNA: TGCGCCAGCAGTCAATCGGGGAGGAGGGACAGCTCCTACGAGCAGTACTTC.

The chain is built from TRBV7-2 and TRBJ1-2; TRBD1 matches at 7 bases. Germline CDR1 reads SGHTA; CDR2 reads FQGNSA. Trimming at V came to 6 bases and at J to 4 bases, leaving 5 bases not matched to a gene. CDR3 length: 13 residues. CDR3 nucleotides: TGTGCCAGCAGGGTGGACAGGTCCTATGGCTACACCTTC. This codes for CASRVDRSYGYTF.

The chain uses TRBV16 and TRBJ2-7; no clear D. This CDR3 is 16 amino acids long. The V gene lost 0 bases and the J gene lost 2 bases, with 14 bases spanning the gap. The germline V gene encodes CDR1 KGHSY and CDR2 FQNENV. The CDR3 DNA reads TGTGCCAGCAGCCAATCATTTGGGCCCTCCACCTACGAGCAGTACTTC. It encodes CASSQSFGPSTYEQYF.

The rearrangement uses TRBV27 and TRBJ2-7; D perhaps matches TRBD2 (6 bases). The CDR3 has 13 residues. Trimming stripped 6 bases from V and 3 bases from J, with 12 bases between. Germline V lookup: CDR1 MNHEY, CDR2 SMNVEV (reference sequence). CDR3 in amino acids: CASRRLDGYEQYF. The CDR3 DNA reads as TGTGCCAGCAGAAGACTAGACGGCTACGAGCAGTACTTC.

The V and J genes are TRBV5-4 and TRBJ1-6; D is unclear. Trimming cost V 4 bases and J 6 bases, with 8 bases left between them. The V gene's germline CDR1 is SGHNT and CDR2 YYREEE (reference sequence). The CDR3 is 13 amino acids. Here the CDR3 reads CASSPQSNSPLHF. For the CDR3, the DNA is TGTGCCAGCAGCCCTCAGTCTAATTCACCCCTCCACTTT.

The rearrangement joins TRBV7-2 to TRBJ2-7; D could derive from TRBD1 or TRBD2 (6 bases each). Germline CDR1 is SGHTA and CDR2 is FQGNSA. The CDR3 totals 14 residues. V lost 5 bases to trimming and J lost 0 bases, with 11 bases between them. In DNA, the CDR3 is TGTGCCAGCAGCCCCGGGGGCCTCTCCTACGAGCAGTACTTC. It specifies CASSPGGLSYEQYF. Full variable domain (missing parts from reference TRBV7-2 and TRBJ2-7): GAGVSQSPSNKVTEKGKDVELRCDPISGHTALYWYRQSLGQGLEFLIYFQGNSAPDKSGLPSDRFSAERTGGSVSTLTIQRTQQEDSAVYLCASSPGGLSYEQYFGPGTRLTVT.

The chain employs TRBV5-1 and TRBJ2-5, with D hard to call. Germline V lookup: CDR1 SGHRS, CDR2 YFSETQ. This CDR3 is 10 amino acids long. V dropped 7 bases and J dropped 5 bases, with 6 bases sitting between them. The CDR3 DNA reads TGCGCCAGCGGAGACGAGACCCAGTACTTC. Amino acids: CASGDETQYF.

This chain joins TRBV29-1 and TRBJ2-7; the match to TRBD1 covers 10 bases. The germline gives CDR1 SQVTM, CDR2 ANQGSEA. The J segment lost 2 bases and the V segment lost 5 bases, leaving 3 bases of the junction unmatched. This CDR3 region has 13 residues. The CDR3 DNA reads TGCAGCGTTACGACAGGGGGCCCCTACGAGCAGTACTTC. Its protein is CSVTTGGPYEQYF.

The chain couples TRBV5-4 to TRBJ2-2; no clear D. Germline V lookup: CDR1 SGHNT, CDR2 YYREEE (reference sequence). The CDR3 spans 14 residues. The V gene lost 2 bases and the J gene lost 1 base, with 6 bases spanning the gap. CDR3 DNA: TGTGCCAGCAGCTTAAGGAGGAACACCGGGGAGCTGTTTTTT. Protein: CASSLRRNTGELFF.

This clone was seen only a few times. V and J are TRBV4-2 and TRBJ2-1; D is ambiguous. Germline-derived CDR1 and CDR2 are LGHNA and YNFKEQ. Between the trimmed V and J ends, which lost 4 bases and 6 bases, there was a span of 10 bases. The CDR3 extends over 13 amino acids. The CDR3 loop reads CASSPTLFNEQFF. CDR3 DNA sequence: TGTGCCAGCAGCCCCACGTTGTTCAATGAGCAGTTCTTC.

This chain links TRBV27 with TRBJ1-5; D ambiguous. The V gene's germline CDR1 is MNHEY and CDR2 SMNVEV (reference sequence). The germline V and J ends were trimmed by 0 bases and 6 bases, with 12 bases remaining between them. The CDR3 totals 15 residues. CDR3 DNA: TGTGCCAGCAGTTTATCGATGATGACAAGTCAGCCCCAGCATTTT. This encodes CASSLSMMTSQPQHF.

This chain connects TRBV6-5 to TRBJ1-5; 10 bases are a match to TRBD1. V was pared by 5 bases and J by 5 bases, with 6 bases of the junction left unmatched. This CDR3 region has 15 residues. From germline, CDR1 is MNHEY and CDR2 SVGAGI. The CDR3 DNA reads TGTGCCAGCAGTACCCGGACAGGGGGGGATCAGCCCCAGCATTTT. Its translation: CASSTRTGGDQPQHF.

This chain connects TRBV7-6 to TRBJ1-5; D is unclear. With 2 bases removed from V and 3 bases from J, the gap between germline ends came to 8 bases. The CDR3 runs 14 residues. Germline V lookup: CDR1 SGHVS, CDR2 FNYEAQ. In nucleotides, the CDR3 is TGTGCCAGCAGCTTACAAGGGTCCAATCAGCCCCAGCATTTT. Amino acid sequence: CASSLQGSNQPQHF.

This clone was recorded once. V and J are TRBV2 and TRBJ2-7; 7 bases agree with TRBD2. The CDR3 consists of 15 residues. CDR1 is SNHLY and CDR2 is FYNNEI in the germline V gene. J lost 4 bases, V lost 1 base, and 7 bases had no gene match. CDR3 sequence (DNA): TGTGCCAGCAGTGAAGAAGTCGGGGGGTATTACGAGCAGTACTTC. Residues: CASSEEVGGYYEQYF.

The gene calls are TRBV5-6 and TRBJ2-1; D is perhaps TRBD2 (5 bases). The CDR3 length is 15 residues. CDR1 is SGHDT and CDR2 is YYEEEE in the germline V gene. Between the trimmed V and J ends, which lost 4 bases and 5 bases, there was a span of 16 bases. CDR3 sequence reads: CASSAGRRSHNEQFF. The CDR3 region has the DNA TGTGCCAGCAGCGCCGGTCGGAGGAGTCACAATGAGCAGTTCTTC.

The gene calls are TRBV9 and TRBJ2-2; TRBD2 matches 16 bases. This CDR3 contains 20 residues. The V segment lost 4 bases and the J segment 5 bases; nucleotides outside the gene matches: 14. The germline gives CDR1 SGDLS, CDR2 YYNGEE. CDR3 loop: CASSPGSGLAGGPGTGELFF. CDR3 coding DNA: TGTGCCAGCAGCCCCGGCTCGGGACTAGCGGGAGGGCCAGGTACCGGGGAGCTGTTTTTT.

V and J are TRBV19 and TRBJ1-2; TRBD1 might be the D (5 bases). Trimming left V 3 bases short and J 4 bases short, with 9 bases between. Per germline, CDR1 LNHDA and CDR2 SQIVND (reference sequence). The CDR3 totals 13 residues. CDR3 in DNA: TGTGCCAGTAGTATCCAGGGTGTCTATGGCTACACCTTC. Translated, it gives CASSIQGVYGYTF.

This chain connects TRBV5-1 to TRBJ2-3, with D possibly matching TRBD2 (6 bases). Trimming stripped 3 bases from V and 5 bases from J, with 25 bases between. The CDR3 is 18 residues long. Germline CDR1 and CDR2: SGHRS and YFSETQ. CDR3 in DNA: TGCGCCAGCAGCTCTCCCGCCTGGGGGGTAGGACGAGAAGATACGCAGTATTTT. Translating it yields CASSSPAWGVGREDTQYF. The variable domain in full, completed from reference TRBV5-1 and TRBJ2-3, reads KAGVTQTPRYLIKTRGQQVTLSCSPISGHRSVSWYQQTPGQGLQFLFEYFSETQRNKGNFPGRFSGRQFSNSRSEMNVSTLELGDSALYLCASSSPAWGVGREDTQYFGPGTRLTVL.

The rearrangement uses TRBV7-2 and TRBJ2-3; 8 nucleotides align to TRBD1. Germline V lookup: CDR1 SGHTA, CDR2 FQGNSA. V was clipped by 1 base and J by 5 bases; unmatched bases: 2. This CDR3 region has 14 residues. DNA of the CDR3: TGTGCCAGCAGCTTAGGACAGGGGTTAGATACGCAGTATTTT. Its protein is CASSLGQGLDTQYF.